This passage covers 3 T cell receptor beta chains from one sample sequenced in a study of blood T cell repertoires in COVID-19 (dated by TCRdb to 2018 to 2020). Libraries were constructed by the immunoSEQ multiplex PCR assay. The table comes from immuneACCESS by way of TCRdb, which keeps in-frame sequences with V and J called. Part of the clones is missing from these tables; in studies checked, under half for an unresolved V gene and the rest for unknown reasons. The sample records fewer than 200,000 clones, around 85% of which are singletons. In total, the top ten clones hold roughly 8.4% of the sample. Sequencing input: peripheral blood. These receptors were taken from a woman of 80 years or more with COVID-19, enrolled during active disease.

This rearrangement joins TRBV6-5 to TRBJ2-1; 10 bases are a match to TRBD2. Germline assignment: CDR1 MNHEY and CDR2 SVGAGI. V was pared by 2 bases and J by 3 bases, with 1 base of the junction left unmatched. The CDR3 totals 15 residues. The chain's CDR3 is CASSYRTSGYNEQFF. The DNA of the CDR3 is TGTGCCAGCAGTTACCGGACTAGCGGCTACAATGAGCAGTTCTTC.

CDR3 sequence: CSASMRVNEQFF. The CDR3 coding sequence is TGCAGTGCTAGTATGCGCGTCAATGAGCAGTTCTTC. The J gene is TRBJ2-1, the V gene TRBV20-1; no reliable D call. Looked up from germline, CDR1 is DFQATT and CDR2 is SNEGSKA (reference sequence). There are 12 residues in the CDR3. V was pared by 3 bases and J by 6 bases, with 9 bases between.

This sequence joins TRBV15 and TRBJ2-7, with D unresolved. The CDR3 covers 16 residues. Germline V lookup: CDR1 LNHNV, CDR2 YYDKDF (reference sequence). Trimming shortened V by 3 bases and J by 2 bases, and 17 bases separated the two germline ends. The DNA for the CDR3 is TGTGCCACCAGCAGTCCTCCGGGTGGCGGTGCCTACGAGCAGTACTTC. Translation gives CATSSPPGGGAYEQYF.